This T cell receptor (beta chain) comes out of a study of glioma-infiltrating T cells after dendritic cell vaccination. Study background: Patients received three intradermal dendritic cell vaccine injections at biweekly intervals.

Using immunoSEQ multiplex PCR, the repertoire was profiled, and TCRdb retains in-frame clones only, with some absent. Among tens of thousands of clones listed, more than 75% were seen once. All glioblastoma patients lacked an isocitrate dehydrogenase mutation. Germline values: CDR1 LGHNT, CDR2 FRNRAP. V lost 7 bases and J lost 1, with 22 bases in between. This CDR3 comprises 17 residues. This chain links TRBV12-5 with TRBJ1-1, with D possibly being TRBD1 (6 bases). This TCR was recovered from a human donor with glioblastoma. Sequenced here: blood, sampled before dendritic cell vaccination. The CDR3 coding sequence is TGTGCTAGTGTCCCAAAACCCGGCAGGGGAAGGAACACTGAAGCTTTCTTT. Translation: CASVPKPGRGRNTEAFF.